The 19 T cell receptor beta chains below come from one sample, sequenced in a study of long-term antiretroviral therapy in people with HIV. Samples were assayed with immunoSEQ v3.0 at survey level. Generated by immunoSEQ multiplex PCR, the TCRdb table keeps only in-frame clones and is missing some. The table has under 30,000 clones, just under 85% seen once. The sequencing here drew on unsorted PBMCs, taken 0.7 years before starting antiretroviral therapy. Receptor source: a man younger than 45 with HIV.

This chain joins TRBV5-5 and TRBJ2-1; D is possibly TRBD1 or TRBD2 (6 bases each). The germline V gene encodes CDR1 SGHKS and CDR2 YYEKEE (reference sequence). CDR3 length equals 15 residues. Trimming removed 0 bases from V and 2 bases from J, with 9 bases in between. The CDR3 region is CASSLDGGAYNEQFF. The CDR3 DNA sequence: TGTGCCAGCAGCTTGGACGGGGGCGCCTACAATGAGCAGTTCTTC.

Only one count was recorded for this clone. This chain joins TRBV19 and TRBJ2-3, with D tentatively TRBD1 (6 bases). The V gene lost 3 bases and the J gene lost 4 bases, with 11 bases spanning the gap. Germline V gene data show CDR1 as LNHDA and CDR2 as SQIVND (reference sequence). CDR3 size: 14 residues. The CDR3 DNA follows: TGTGCCAGTAGTATCGGGCCAGGGGCAGATACGCAGTATTTT. Translated: CASSIGPGADTQYF.

V and J are TRBV7-9 and TRBJ1-6; 11 positions agree with TRBD1. Germline assignment: CDR1 SEHNR and CDR2 FQNEAQ (reference sequence). Losses at the gene ends were 5 bases for V and 9 bases for J; bases not matched to a gene: 12. The CDR3 is made up of 17 amino acids. In DNA, the CDR3 is TGTGCCAGCAGCCCCGGGACAGGGGGTAAGGAGAGTTCACCCCTCCACTTT. Translation gives CASSPGTGGKESSPLHF. Supplemented by reference TRBV7-9 and TRBJ1-6, the full variable domain reads DTGVSQNPRHKITKRGQNVTFRCDPISEHNRLYWYRQTLGQGPEFLTYFQNEAQLEKSRLLSDRFSAERPKGSFSTLEIQRTEQGDSAMYLCASSPGTGGKESSPLHFGNGTRLTVT.

J is TRBJ2-1 and V is TRBV4-2; 11 bases match TRBD1. The CDR3 is made up of 16 amino acids. Per germline, CDR1 LGHNA and CDR2 YNFKEQ. J was trimmed by 7 bases and V by 1 base; bases with no gene match: 6. The CDR3, as DNA: TGTGCCAGCAGCCAAGTTCGGACAGGGGGCTCGAATGAGCAGTTCTTC. Its translation: CASSQVRTGGSNEQFF.

The V and J genes are TRBV5-1 and TRBJ2-3; 9 bases agree with TRBD1. The CDR3 has 15 residues. Germline V gene data show CDR1 as SGHRS and CDR2 as YFSETQ. The ends lost 1 base at V and 2 bases at J; junction bases unmatched: 2. The CDR3 is CASSLRDRDTDTQYF. Written as DNA, the CDR3 is TGCGCCAGCAGCTTGAGGGACAGGGACACAGATACGCAGTATTTT.

The V gene is TRBV7-2, the J gene TRBJ2-2; no definite D call. V was clipped by 5 bases and J by 0 bases, with 10 bases between them. From germline, CDR1 is SGHTA and CDR2 FQGNSA. This CDR3 region has 15 residues. CDR3 sequence: CASSATGANTGELFF. The CDR3 bases are TGTGCCAGCAGCGCAACGGGCGCGAACACCGGGGAGCTGTTTTTT.

The chain couples TRBV25-1 to TRBJ1-6; 8 bases fit TRBD1. The CDR3 contains 14 residues. V trimming: 4 bases; J trimming: 7 bases; junction bases outside the gene matches: 3. In germline, CDR1 is MGHDK, CDR2 SYGVNS. The CDR3 here is CASSGTGLNSPLHF. As DNA, the CDR3 is TGTGCCAGCAGTGGGACAGGGCTAAATTCACCCCTCCACTTT.

V usage is TRBV6-1 and J usage is TRBJ2-7; D possibly matches TRBD1 or TRBD2 (5 bases each). This CDR3 is 15 amino acids long. V was pared by 2 bases and J by 0 bases, with 11 bases between. From germline, CDR1 is MNHNS and CDR2 SASEGT. The CDR3 coding sequence is TGTGCCAGCAGTGAATTAGACGGGACCTCCTACGAGCAGTACTTC. This gives the protein CASSELDGTSYEQYF.

This sequence joins TRBV27 and TRBJ1-2; no reliable D call. Per germline, CDR1 MNHEY and CDR2 SMNVEV (reference sequence). Trimming pared 7 bases from V and 3 bases from J, leaving 18 bases between. The CDR3 runs 15 residues. The CDR3 DNA sequence: TGTGCCAGCAAGGTAGCGGAGGAGGGCTACTATGGCTACACCTTC. This encodes CASKVAEEGYYGYTF.

The chain couples TRBV7-9 to TRBJ1-4; 7 positions match TRBD1. In germline, CDR1 is SEHNR, CDR2 FQNEAQ (reference sequence). This CDR3 has 12 amino acids. The J segment lost 10 bases and the V segment lost 4 bases, leaving 3 bases of the junction unmatched. The CDR3 DNA reads as TGTGCCAGCAGCTCCTCAGGGGGAAAACTGTTTTTT. This sequence encodes CASSSSGGKLFF.

This chain uses TRBV6-5 with TRBJ2-7, with 9 bases that match TRBD1. The CDR3 loop spans 14 amino acids. CDR1 MNHEY and CDR2 SVGAGI come from the germline V gene. J gave up 5 bases and V 4 bases, and 6 bases lay outside the gene matches. This chain's CDR3 is CASSSGQGRHEQYF. The CDR3 DNA reads TGTGCCAGCAGTTCGGGACAGGGTCGCCACGAGCAGTACTTC.

The chain has TRBV7-9 and TRBJ1-2; TRBD1 matches at 12 bases. CDR1 and CDR2 (germline): SEHNR, FQNEAQ (reference sequence). The junction had 2 bases not matched to a gene; V was cut back by 0 bases and J by 3 bases. The CDR3 totals 16 residues. For the CDR3, the DNA is TGTGCCAGCAGCTTAGCGGGGACAGGGGGCCACTATGGCTACACCTTC. This sequence encodes CASSLAGTGGHYGYTF.

J is TRBJ2-3 and V is TRBV4-3; the match to TRBD2 covers 11 bases. The junction had 12 bases not matched to a gene; V was cut back by 2 bases and J by 2 bases. The CDR3 contains 19 residues. Germline V gene data show CDR1 as LGHNA and CDR2 as YSLEER. CDR3 bases: TGCGCCAGCAGCCAATATGTACTCGGGACTAGCGGTCTCACAGATACGCAGTATTTT. This gives the protein CASSQYVLGTSGLTDTQYF.

This rearrangement joins TRBV14 to TRBJ1-2; 10 positions match TRBD1. Germline lookup yields CDR1 SGHDN and CDR2 FVKESK. The CDR3 length is 19 residues. Unmatched junction bases numbered 10, after V lost 0 bases and J lost 0 bases. CDR3: CASSQDPRQGAQANYGYTF. In DNA, the CDR3 is TGTGCCAGCAGCCAAGACCCCAGACAGGGGGCCCAAGCTAACTATGGCTACACCTTC.

The CDR3 spells CASAWTDNEKLFF. CDR3 nucleotide sequence: TGTGCCTCCGCATGGACAGATAATGAAAAACTGTTTTTT. The genes are TRBV6-5 and TRBJ1-4, with a weak D call TRBD1 (6 bases). The CDR3 runs 13 residues. Trimming left V 11 bases short and J 4 bases short, with 14 bases between. The germline V gene encodes CDR1 MNHEY and CDR2 SVGAGI.

This clone came up once. The V gene is TRBV5-1, the J gene TRBJ2-7; D is unclear. There are 12 residues in the CDR3. With 0 bases removed from V and 3 bases from J, the gap between germline ends came to 4 bases. In germline, CDR1 is SGHRS, CDR2 YFSETQ. CDR3 in DNA: TGCGCCAGCAGCTTGGGAGGCTACGAGCAGTACTTC. This codes for CASSLGGYEQYF.

The gene calls are TRBV27 and TRBJ2-7; a weak D match, TRBD1 (7 bases). The V gene's germline CDR1 is MNHEY and CDR2 SMNVEV (reference sequence). V was shortened by 5 bases and J by 3 bases, with 14 bases between the two germline ends. The CDR3 sequence is 14 residues long. The CDR3: CASSGGGASYEQYF. CDR3 DNA sequence: TGTGCCAGCAGTGGAGGGGGCGCGAGCTACGAGCAGTACTTC.

The rearrangement uses TRBV9 and TRBJ2-1; possibly TRBD1 for D (5 bases). Trimming took off 0 bases at V and 5 bases at J, with 12 bases between the two ends. Germline CDR1 reads SGDLS; CDR2 reads YYNGEE. The length of the CDR3 is 15 residues. DNA of the CDR3: TGTGCCAGCAGCGTAGTAGGGGATGCAGACAATGAGCAGTTCTTC. It is translated as CASSVVGDADNEQFF. The whole variable domain, filled in from reference TRBV9 and TRBJ2-1, reads DSGVTQTPKHLITATGQRVTLRCSPRSGDLSVYWYQQSLDQGLQFLIQYYNGEERAKGNILERFSAQQFPDLHSELNLSSLELGDSALYFCASSVVGDADNEQFFGPGTRLTVL.

The V call is TRBV19, the J call TRBJ2-2; 8 bases are shared with TRBD1. There are 17 residues in the CDR3. CDR1 LNHDA and CDR2 SQIVND come from the germline V gene (reference sequence). With 4 bases clipped from V and 2 bases from J, the junction kept 9 bases outside the gene matches. The CDR3 DNA reads TGTGCCAGTAGTAGGGGGGCGGGGACAGGCAACACCGGGGAGCTGTTTTTT. Its translation is CASSRGAGTGNTGELFF.